One and the same sample provided the 6 T cell receptor beta chains below, sequenced in a study of T-cell reconstitution after alpha-beta-depleted transplantation in children. This sample's TCRbeta library carried unique molecular identifier barcodes. TCRdb passed the PCR reads through MiXCR, listing each CDR3 protein once. Of about 170,000 distinct CDR3 sequences listed, 11% are singletons. The sequences come from PBMCs, collected before TCRalphabeta/CD19-depleted stem cell transplant. Every receptor here comes from a boy aged 2 to 10 with acute myeloid leukemia, due to receive a stem cell transplant.

This clonotype was observed many times. The CDR3 region has the DNA TGTGCCAGCAGTTTATCTTGGGGTCCCCCGACCCAGTACTTC. Residues: CASSLSWGPPTQYF. The rearrangement links TRBV28 to TRBJ2-5; D uncertain. Germline CDR1 reads MDHEN; CDR2 reads SYDVKM. The germline V and J ends were trimmed by 1 base and 7 bases, with 13 bases remaining between them. The CDR3 sequence is 14 residues long.

The sample holds many counts of this clonotype. The chain has TRBV3-1 and TRBJ1-1; D unclear. CDR3 size: 15 residues. V was cut by 4 bases and J by 1 base, with 13 bases left in between. Germline-derived CDR1 and CDR2 are LGHDT and YNNKEL (reference sequence). Here the CDR3 DNA reads TGTGCCAGCAGCCCAAGGTCCACGGCGAACACTGAAGCTTTCTTT. Translation: CASSPRSTANTEAFF.

Relative to its sample, this clonotype is medium-sized. The J gene is TRBJ2-6, the V gene TRBV2, with 7 bases lining up with TRBD1. J was trimmed by 0 bases and V by 6 bases; bases with no gene match: 5. The CDR3 consists of 16 residues. Germline V gene sequence: CDR1 SNHLY, CDR2 FYNNEI. CDR3 bases: TGTGCCAGCAGGAGACAGGGAAGCTCTGGGGCCAACGTCCTGACTTTC. As protein: CASRRQGSSGANVLTF.

This clonotype has at least ten counts. The rearrangement links TRBV12-3 or TRBV12-4 to TRBJ2-7; 7 bases line up with TRBD1. Trimming removed 7 bases from V and 9 bases from J; junction bases left unmatched: 15. The CDR3 extends over 14 amino acids. CDR3 sequence (DNA): TGTGCCAGCACAGGACAGGTTGCCCCCGTATCGCAGTACTTC. Translating gives CASTGQVAPVSQYF.

Many counts were recorded for this clonotype. V and J are TRBV28 and TRBJ2-1, with D perhaps matching TRBD1 (6 bases). The CDR3 consists of 17 residues. Trimming shortened V by 3 bases and J by 6 bases, and 21 bases separated the two germline ends. The germline CDR1 and CDR2 sequences are MDHEN and SYDVKM. Here the CDR3 reads CASSFKTGGLLGNEQFF. DNA of the CDR3: TGTGCCAGCAGTTTTAAGACTGGGGGCCTTTTAGGCAATGAGCAGTTCTTC.

The table lists this clonotype with many counts. The chain is built from TRBV20-1 and TRBJ2-7, with TRBD2 matching 9 bases. Germline-derived CDR1 and CDR2 are DFQATT and SNEGSKA (reference sequence). CDR3 length: 14 amino acids. With 4 bases clipped from V and 4 bases from J, the junction kept 8 bases outside the gene matches. The CDR3 sequence: CSANPTSGLYEQYF. In DNA form, the CDR3 reads TGCAGTGCTAACCCGACTAGCGGACTGTACGAGCAGTACTTC.